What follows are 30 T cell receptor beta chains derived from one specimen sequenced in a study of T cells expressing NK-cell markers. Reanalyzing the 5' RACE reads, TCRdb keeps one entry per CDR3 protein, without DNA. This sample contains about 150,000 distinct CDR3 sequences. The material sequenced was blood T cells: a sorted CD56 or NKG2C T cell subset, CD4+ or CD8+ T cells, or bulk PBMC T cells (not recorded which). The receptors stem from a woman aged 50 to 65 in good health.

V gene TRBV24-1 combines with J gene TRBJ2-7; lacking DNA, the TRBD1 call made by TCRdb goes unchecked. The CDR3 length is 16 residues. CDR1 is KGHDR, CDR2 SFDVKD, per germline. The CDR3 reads CATSDPTGGSGYEQYF.

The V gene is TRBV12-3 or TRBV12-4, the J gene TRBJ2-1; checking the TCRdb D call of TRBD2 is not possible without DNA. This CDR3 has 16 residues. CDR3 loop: CASSSRLAGGHNEQFF.

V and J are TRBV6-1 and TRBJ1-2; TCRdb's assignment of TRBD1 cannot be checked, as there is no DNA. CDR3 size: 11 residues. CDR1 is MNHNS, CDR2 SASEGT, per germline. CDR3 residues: CASMGGYGYTF.

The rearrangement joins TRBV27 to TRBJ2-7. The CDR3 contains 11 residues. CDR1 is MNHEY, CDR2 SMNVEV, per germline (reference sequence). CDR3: CASRSSYEQYF.

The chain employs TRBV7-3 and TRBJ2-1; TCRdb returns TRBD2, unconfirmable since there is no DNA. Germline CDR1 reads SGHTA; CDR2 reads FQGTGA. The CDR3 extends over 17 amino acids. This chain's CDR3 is CASSSGLTSGALDEQFF.

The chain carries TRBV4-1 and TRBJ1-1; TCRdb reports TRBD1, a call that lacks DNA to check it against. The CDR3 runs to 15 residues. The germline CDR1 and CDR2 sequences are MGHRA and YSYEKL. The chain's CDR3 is CASSRGQALNTEAFF.

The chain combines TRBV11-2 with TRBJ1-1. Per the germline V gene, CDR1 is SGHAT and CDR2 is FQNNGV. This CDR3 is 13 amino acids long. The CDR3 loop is CASEGPSITEAFF.

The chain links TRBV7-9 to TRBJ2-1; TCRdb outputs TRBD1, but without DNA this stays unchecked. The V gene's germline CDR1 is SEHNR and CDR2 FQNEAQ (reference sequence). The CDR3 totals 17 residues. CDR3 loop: CASRAITPGQGVGEQFF.

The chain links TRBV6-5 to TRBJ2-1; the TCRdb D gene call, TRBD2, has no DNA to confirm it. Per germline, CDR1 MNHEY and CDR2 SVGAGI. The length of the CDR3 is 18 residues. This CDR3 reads CASSYTLAGAPLSIEQFF.

The CDR3 sequence is CASSTQYHTEAFF. The genes are TRBV7-9 and TRBJ1-1. This CDR3 is 13 amino acids long. CDR1 is SEHNR, CDR2 FQNEAQ, per germline (reference sequence).

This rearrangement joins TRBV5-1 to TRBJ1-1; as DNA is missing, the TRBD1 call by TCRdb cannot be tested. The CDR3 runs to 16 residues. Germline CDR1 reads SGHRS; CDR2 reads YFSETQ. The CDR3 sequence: CASSDYGRGQVTEAFF.

The CDR3 sequence is CSARADYQDTQYF. The chain uses TRBV20-1 and TRBJ2-3; TCRdb's D call of TRBD1 is untestable without DNA. The CDR3 totals 13 residues. Germline loops: CDR1 DFQATT, CDR2 SNEGSKA (reference sequence).

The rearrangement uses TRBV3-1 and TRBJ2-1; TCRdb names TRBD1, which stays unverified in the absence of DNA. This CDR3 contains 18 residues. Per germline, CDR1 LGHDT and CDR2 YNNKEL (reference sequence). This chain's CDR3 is CASSHPLLKGQGADEQFF.

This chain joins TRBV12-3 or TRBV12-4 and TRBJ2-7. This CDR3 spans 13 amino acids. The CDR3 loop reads CASSPTLPYEQYF.

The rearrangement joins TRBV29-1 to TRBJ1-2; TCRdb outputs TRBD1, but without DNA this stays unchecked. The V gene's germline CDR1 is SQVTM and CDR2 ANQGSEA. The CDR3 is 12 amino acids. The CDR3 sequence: CSVLRGNYGYTF.

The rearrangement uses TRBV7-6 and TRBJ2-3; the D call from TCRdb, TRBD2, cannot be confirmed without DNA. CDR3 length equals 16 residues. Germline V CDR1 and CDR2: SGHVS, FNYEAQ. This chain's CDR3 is CASSLETSKKADTQYF.

CDR3 residues: CSAREEAQSDSEYEKLFF. The rearrangement links TRBV20-1 to TRBJ1-4. The CDR3 is 18 residues long. Germline V lookup: CDR1 DFQATT, CDR2 SNEGSKA (reference sequence).

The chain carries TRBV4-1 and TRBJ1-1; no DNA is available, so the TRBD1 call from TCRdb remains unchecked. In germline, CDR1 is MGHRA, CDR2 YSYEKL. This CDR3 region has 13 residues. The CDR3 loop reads CASSGGAGSEAFF.

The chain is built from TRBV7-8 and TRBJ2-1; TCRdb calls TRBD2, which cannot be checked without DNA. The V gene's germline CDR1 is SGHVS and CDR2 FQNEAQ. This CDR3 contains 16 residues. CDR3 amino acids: CASSPLAGGWYNEQFF.

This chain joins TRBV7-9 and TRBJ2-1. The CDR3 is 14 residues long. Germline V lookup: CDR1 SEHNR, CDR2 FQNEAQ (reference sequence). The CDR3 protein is CASSLVLPRREQFF.

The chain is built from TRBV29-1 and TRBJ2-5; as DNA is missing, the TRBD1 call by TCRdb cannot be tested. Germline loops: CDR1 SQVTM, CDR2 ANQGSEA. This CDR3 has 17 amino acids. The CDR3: CSVDQLLRTGHQETQYF.

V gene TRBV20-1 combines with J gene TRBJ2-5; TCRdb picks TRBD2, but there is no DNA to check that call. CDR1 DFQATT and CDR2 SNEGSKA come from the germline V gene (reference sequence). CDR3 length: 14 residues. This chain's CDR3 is CSARTSGRAQTQYF.

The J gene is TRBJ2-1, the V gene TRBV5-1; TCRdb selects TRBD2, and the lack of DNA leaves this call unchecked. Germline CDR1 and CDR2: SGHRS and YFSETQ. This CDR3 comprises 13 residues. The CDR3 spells CASSTLQRGEQFF.

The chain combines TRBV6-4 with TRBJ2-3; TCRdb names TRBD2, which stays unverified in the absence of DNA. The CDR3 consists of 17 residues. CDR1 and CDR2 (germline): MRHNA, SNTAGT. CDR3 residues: CASSDSSAGGDTDTQYF.

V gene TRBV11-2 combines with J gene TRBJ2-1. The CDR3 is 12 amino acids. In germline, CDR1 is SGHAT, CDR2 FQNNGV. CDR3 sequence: CASSLSLNEQFF.

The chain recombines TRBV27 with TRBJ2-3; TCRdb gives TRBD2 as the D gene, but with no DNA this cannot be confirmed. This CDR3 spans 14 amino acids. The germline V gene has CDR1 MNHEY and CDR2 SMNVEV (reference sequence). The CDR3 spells CASSAGLASDTQYF.

CDR3 protein: CASMAGVTQYF. The chain is built from TRBV7-9 and TRBJ2-3. This CDR3 has 11 amino acids. The V gene's germline CDR1 is SEHNR and CDR2 FQNEAQ (reference sequence).

The CDR3 reads CASSFRLLAGELFF. This sequence joins TRBV5-1 and TRBJ2-2. Germline assignment: CDR1 SGHRS and CDR2 YFSETQ. There are 14 residues in the CDR3.

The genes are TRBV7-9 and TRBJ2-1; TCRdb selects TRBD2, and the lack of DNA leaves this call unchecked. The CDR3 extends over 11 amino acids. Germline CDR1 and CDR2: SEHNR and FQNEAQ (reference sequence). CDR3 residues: CASTLQDEQFF.

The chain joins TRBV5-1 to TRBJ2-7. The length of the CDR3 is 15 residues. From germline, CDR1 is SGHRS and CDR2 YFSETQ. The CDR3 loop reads CASSLGWSDSYEQYF. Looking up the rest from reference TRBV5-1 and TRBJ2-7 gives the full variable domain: KAGVTQTPRYLIKTRGQQVTLSCSPISGHRSVSWYQQTPGQGLQFLFEYFSETQRNKGNFPGRFSGRQFSNSRSEMNVSTLELGDSALYLCASSLGWSDSYEQYFGPGTRLTVT.